The 27 T cell receptor beta chains below come from one sample, sequenced in a study of CD8 T cells in Susac syndrome. When the RNA was reverse transcribed, random hexamers were used with an input of roughly 0.5 to 1 ug. TCRdb re-called the immunoSEQ multiplex PCR reads with MiXCR, one entry per CDR3 protein. The sample lists about 150,000 distinct CDR3 sequences; 90% to 95% were seen once. Input material: CD4+ T cells from PBMCs. Receptors were obtained from a human donor with Susac syndrome.

The chain combines TRBV3-1 with TRBJ2-1, with 8 bases matching TRBD2. Germline-derived CDR1 and CDR2 are LGHDT and YNNKEL (reference sequence). With V trimmed by 0 bases and J by 2 bases, 3 bases remained unmatched. The CDR3 loop spans 16 amino acids. The CDR3 reads CASSQEAGAPYNEQFF. The CDR3 bases are TGTGCCAGCAGCCAAGAAGCGGGGGCCCCCTACAATGAGCAGTTCTTC.

The chain couples TRBV7-8 to TRBJ1-1; D is possibly TRBD1 (6 bases). Between the trimmed V and J ends, which lost 7 bases and 4 bases, there was a span of 13 bases. The CDR3 consists of 13 residues. Germline CDR1 and CDR2: SGHVS and FQNEAQ. The CDR3 is CASTPRGGTEAFF. CDR3 coding DNA: TGTGCCAGCACCCCCAGAGGGGGCACTGAAGCTTTCTTT.

The V call is TRBV9, the J call TRBJ1-2; a weak D match, TRBD1 (5 bases). V shed 0 bases and J shed 2 bases, with 11 bases lying between them. The CDR3 runs 15 residues. CDR1 and CDR2 (germline): SGDLS, YYNGEE. CDR3 coding DNA: TGTGCCAGCAGCGTAGGTGTAGGGGCGAACTATGGCTACACCTTC. It encodes CASSVGVGANYGYTF.

The chain employs TRBV29-1 and TRBJ2-3, with 12 bases fitting TRBD2. V lost 7 bases to trimming and J lost 5 bases; unmatched junction nucleotides: 4. CDR3 length: 13 amino acids. CDR1 and CDR2 (germline): SQVTM, ANQGSEA. CDR3 DNA sequence: TGCAGCGGACTAGCGGGGGTCATAGATACGCAGTATTTT. Its protein product is CSGLAGVIDTQYF.

The CDR3 DNA follows: TGTGCCACCAACAGGGAACAAGAGACCCAGTACTTC. Encoded protein: CATNREQETQYF. The chain employs TRBV18 and TRBJ2-5; a weak D match, TRBD1 (6 bases). V shed 10 bases and J shed 2 bases, with 11 bases lying between them. Germline V gene lookup returns CDR1 KGHSH and CDR2 LQKENI. The CDR3 runs to 12 residues.

The chain joins TRBV20-1 to TRBJ2-5; the D gene is possibly TRBD2 (7 bases). The V and J ends lost 2 bases and 5 bases respectively, with 18 bases between them. This CDR3 is built from 15 residues. Germline loops: CDR1 DFQATT, CDR2 SNEGSKA (reference sequence). CDR3 sequence (DNA): TGCAGTGCTAGAACCGCGGGGGCGACGGCGGAGACCCAGTACTTC. It is translated as CSARTAGATAETQYF.

The chain joins TRBV27 to TRBJ2-5, with TRBD1 matching 9 bases. CDR3 size: 15 residues. Germline V gene lookup returns CDR1 MNHEY and CDR2 SMNVEV (reference sequence). V was pared by 3 bases and J by 5 bases, with 7 bases of the junction left unmatched. CDR3 sequence: CASSFGDREYETQYF. CDR3 in DNA: TGTGCCAGCAGTTTTGGGGACAGGGAGTATGAGACCCAGTACTTC.

CDR3 DNA sequence: TGCAGTGCTAGAGCCTGGGACAGCGAAGAGACCCAGTACTTC. Amino acids: CSARAWDSEETQYF. The rearrangement uses TRBV20-1 and TRBJ2-5; 7 bases line up with TRBD1. V dropped 1 base and J dropped 3; count of bases not matched to a gene: 5. The CDR3 runs to 14 residues. Germline loops: CDR1 DFQATT, CDR2 SNEGSKA (reference sequence).

The chain combines TRBV9 with TRBJ2-3, with 8 nucleotides matching TRBD2. The CDR3 consists of 15 residues. The ends lost 4 bases at V and 0 bases at J; junction bases unmatched: 4. Germline V lookup: CDR1 SGDLS, CDR2 YYNGEE. The CDR3 is CASSHSGTSTDTQYF. As DNA, the CDR3 is TGTGCCAGCAGCCATAGCGGGACTAGCACAGATACGCAGTATTTT. The full variable domain, with the rest looked up from reference TRBV9 and TRBJ2-3, is DSGVTQTPKHLITATGQRVTLRCSPRSGDLSVYWYQQSLDQGLQFLIQYYNGEERAKGNILERFSAQQFPDLHSELNLSSLELGDSALYFCASSHSGTSTDTQYFGPGTRLTVL.

V usage is TRBV20-1 and J usage is TRBJ2-5; D might be TRBD2 (6 bases). The CDR3 spans 13 residues. Germline V gene sequence: CDR1 DFQATT, CDR2 SNEGSKA (reference sequence). Trimming cost V 3 bases and J 4 bases, with 12 bases left between them. CDR3: CSARRLVPETQYF. CDR3 DNA: TGCAGTGCTAGGAGACTAGTCCCAGAGACCCAGTACTTC.

The chain employs TRBV4-1 and TRBJ2-1; D gene ambiguous. The germline gives CDR1 MGHRA, CDR2 YSYEKL. The CDR3 totals 14 residues. V shed 1 base and J shed 13 bases, with 17 bases lying between them. The DNA of the CDR3 is TGCGCCAGCAGCCAAGGACTTATCGGTCAGGCCCAGTTCTTC. This sequence encodes CASSQGLIGQAQFF.

The chain couples TRBV12-5 to TRBJ1-2; D remains unclear. V was trimmed by 2 bases and J by 5 bases, leaving 6 bases between them. This CDR3 is built from 12 residues. Germline CDR1 and CDR2: LGHNT and FRNRAP. CDR3 bases: TGTGCTAGTGGTTTGACTGGGTATGGCTACACCTTC. This gives the protein CASGLTGYGYTF.

The chain links TRBV3-1 to TRBJ1-6; 7 bases map to TRBD1. CDR1 and CDR2 from the germline V gene are LGHDT and YNNKEL (reference sequence). The CDR3 has 15 residues. The V segment lost 5 bases and the J segment 7 bases; nucleotides outside the gene matches: 8. The CDR3, as DNA: TGTGCCAGCAGCGTAGGGACAGCAGACAATTCACCCCTCCACTTT. Translating gives CASSVGTADNSPLHF.

V usage is TRBV3-1 and J usage is TRBJ2-5; TRBD1 aligns across 7 bases. CDR3 length: 13 amino acids. Germline V gene lookup returns CDR1 LGHDT and CDR2 YNNKEL (reference sequence). V lost 10 bases to trimming and J lost 1 base; unmatched junction nucleotides: 6. The chain's CDR3 is CAITDRVQETQYF. Written as DNA, the CDR3 is TGTGCCATCACCGACAGGGTCCAAGAGACCCAGTACTTC.

The rearrangement joins TRBV13 to TRBJ1-2; D is unresolved. Germline V gene data show CDR1 as PRHDT and CDR2 as FYEKMQ (reference sequence). This CDR3 has 13 amino acids. The V and J ends lost 1 base and 4 bases respectively, with 7 bases between them. CDR3 coding DNA: TGTGCCAGCAGCTTAGATGTTGGCTATGGCTACACCTTC. Encoded protein: CASSLDVGYGYTF.

V and J are TRBV28 and TRBJ1-5; 9 bases line up with TRBD1. Trimming at V came to 6 bases and at J to 7 bases, leaving 10 bases not matched to a gene. CDR3 length: 15 residues. Germline CDR1 is MDHEN and CDR2 is SYDVKM. The DNA of the CDR3 is TGTGCCAGCAGAGCCCCGGGACAGGGCGGGCAGCCCCAGCATTTT. The encoded protein is CASRAPGQGGQPQHF.

The chain couples TRBV13 to TRBJ2-3; the match to TRBD1 covers 7 bases. The trim removed 5 bases at V and 4 bases at J, leaving 12 bases unmatched. From germline, CDR1 is PRHDT and CDR2 FYEKMQ (reference sequence). The CDR3 spans 16 residues. The CDR3: CASSLATGRLADTQYF. The CDR3 DNA sequence: TGTGCCAGCAGCCTGGCGACAGGGAGATTGGCAGATACGCAGTATTTT.

The chain uses TRBV2 and TRBJ1-6; 8 bases fit TRBD1. The CDR3 is made up of 15 amino acids. CDR1 and CDR2 from the germline V gene are SNHLY and FYNNEI. The V and J ends lost 1 base and 8 bases, in that order; junction bases with no gene match: 4. The CDR3 sequence is CASSEEATGDSPLHF. The CDR3 DNA reads TGTGCCAGCAGTGAAGAGGCGACAGGGGATTCACCCCTCCACTTT.

The chain is built from TRBV7-8 and TRBJ2-7, with D possibly being TRBD1 (6 bases). Trimming stripped 0 bases from V and 4 bases from J, with 13 bases between. The CDR3 totals 15 residues. The germline V gene has CDR1 SGHVS and CDR2 FQNEAQ. The CDR3 protein is CASSLAIDRMYEQYF. CDR3 nucleotides: TGTGCCAGCAGCTTAGCGATCGACAGGATGTACGAGCAGTACTTC.

Notes on this clonotype: A read error may produce the germline difference seen at one junction end. CDR3 sequence reads: CAGSRSFQGAEQFF. CDR3 coding DNA: TGTGCCGGTAGCCGCTCTTTCCAGGGGGCTGAGCAGTTCTTC. The chain has TRBV19 and TRBJ2-1; 8 bases fit TRBD1. CDR1 LNHDA and CDR2 SQIVND come from the germline V gene (reference sequence). This CDR3 has 14 residues. The complete variable domain, with remaining parts taken from reference TRBV19 and TRBJ2-1, reads DGGITQSPKYLFRKEGQNVTLSCEQNLNHDAMYWYRQDPGQGLRLIYYSQIVNDFQKGDIAEGYSVSREKKESFPLTVTSAQKNPTAFYLCAGSRSFQGAEQFFGPGTRLTVL.

V is TRBV7-2 and J is TRBJ2-2; tentative D call: TRBD1 (6 bases). The germline V gene encodes CDR1 SGHTA and CDR2 FQGNSA. This CDR3 contains 16 residues. Trimming cost V 5 bases and J 0 bases, with 13 bases left between them. CDR3 nucleotide sequence: TGTGCCAGCAGCGCTAGGACAGCAACGAACACCGGGGAGCTGTTTTTT. Its protein is CASSARTATNTGELFF.

The chain is built from TRBV7-6 and TRBJ1-1; a possible D gene is TRBD1 (5 bases). The V gene's germline CDR1 is SGHVS and CDR2 FNYEAQ. Trimming pared 4 bases from V and 14 bases from J, leaving 14 bases between. The CDR3 loop spans 11 amino acids. The CDR3 coding sequence is TGTGCCAGCAGCTCCCGGGACTCCACCTTCTTT. The encoded protein is CASSSRDSTFF.

This chain uses TRBV20-1 with TRBJ1-1; 8 bases map to TRBD1. CDR1 and CDR2 (germline): DFQATT, SNEGSKA (reference sequence). This CDR3 has 15 amino acids. V trimming: 6 bases; J trimming: 4 bases; junction bases outside the gene matches: 13. The CDR3 protein is CSASQGAQGGTEAFF. As DNA, the CDR3 is TGCAGTGCATCTCAGGGGGCGCAGGGGGGCACTGAAGCTTTCTTT.

The gene calls are TRBV15 and TRBJ2-5; no reliable D call. Germline CDR1 LNHNV, CDR2 YYDKDF (reference sequence). This CDR3 is built from 14 residues. Trimming cost V 0 bases and J 2 bases, with 7 bases left between them. In DNA form, the CDR3 reads TGTGCCACCAGCAGAGATGTCAGTCAAGAGACCCAGTACTTC. Protein product: CATSRDVSQETQYF.

CDR3 sequence reads: CSVKQAENSPLHF. In nucleotides, the CDR3 is TGCAGCGTTAAGCAGGCCGAGAATTCACCCCTCCACTTT. This chain uses TRBV29-1 with TRBJ1-6; D unclear. The ends were cut back, 5 bases at V and 7 bases at J, with 12 bases in the middle. Looked up from germline, CDR1 is SQVTM and CDR2 is ANQGSEA. The CDR3 runs 13 residues.

The chain links TRBV7-9 to TRBJ2-1; D could derive from TRBD1 or TRBD2 (5 bases each). Germline V lookup: CDR1 SEHNR, CDR2 FQNEAQ (reference sequence). The V and J ends lost 1 base and 7 bases respectively, with 11 bases between them. The CDR3 runs 14 residues. The CDR3, as DNA: TGTGCCAGCAGCTTAGTAGGGGAGAGGAATGAGCAGTTCTTC. This translates into CASSLVGERNEQFF.

The chain uses TRBV5-4 and TRBJ2-2; D is uncertain. Germline V gene data show CDR1 as SGHNT and CDR2 as YYREEE (reference sequence). This CDR3 comprises 17 residues. The V gene lost 1 base and the J gene lost 5 bases, with 18 bases spanning the gap. In DNA form, the CDR3 reads TGTGCCAGCAGCTTGTTCTCGGGTTCGGTGAGGACCGGGGAGCTGTTTTTT. It codes for CASSLFSGSVRTGELFF.